A single sample is the source of the 16 T cell receptor beta chains below, sequenced in a study of identical twins. TCRdb re-analysed the 5' RACE reads in MiXCR, keeping a single row per CDR3 protein. The data contain some 1,700,000 distinct CDR3 sequences, around a third of them singletons. Sequenced: cord blood. All receptors come from a newborn girl in good health.

This clonotype has only a few counts. The CDR3 bases are TGTGCCAGCAGCTTCGCCAGTTATCTCTCCAATGAGCAGTTCTTC. It translates to CASSFASYLSNEQFF. The chain uses TRBV7-2 and TRBJ2-1, with D unresolved. Germline V gene sequence: CDR1 SGHTA, CDR2 FQGNSA. Trimming cost V 3 bases and J 6 bases, with 15 bases left between them. This CDR3 has 15 residues.

The rearrangement joins TRBV11-3 to TRBJ1-1; tentatively, D is TRBD1 (5 bases). V dropped 4 bases and J dropped 3 bases, with 15 bases sitting between them. The germline CDR1 and CDR2 sequences are SGHNT and YENEEA. The CDR3 is 15 residues long. The CDR3 nucleotides read TGTGCCAGCAGCTCCCTCGGGGGAGGGGACACTGAAGCTTTCTTT. It encodes CASSSLGGGDTEAFF.

With regard to this clonotype: Given a much more abundant clone one base away, this may be a read error. The rearrangement uses TRBV20-1 and TRBJ2-1; D uncertain. Germline CDR1 DFQATT, CDR2 SNEGSKA (reference sequence). CDR3 length: 11 residues. Trimming cost V 2 bases and J 10 bases, with 9 bases left between them. CDR3: CSARQTYEQFF. CDR3 coding DNA: TGCAGTGCTAGACAAACCTACGAGCAGTTCTTC.

This clonotype was observed a handful of times. CDR3 sequence: CASSSYYRGTGELFF. In nucleotides, the CDR3 is TGTGCCAGCAGCTCATATTACAGGGGCACCGGGGAGCTGTTTTTT. The J gene is TRBJ2-2, the V gene TRBV13; 7 bases line up with TRBD1. The germline V gene encodes CDR1 PRHDT and CDR2 FYEKMQ (reference sequence). V dropped 4 bases and J dropped 4; count of bases not matched to a gene: 6. The CDR3 consists of 15 residues.

This chain joins TRBV28 and TRBJ1-5; 7 bases agree with TRBD1. Germline CDR1 MDHEN, CDR2 SYDVKM. With V trimmed by 1 base and J by 0 bases, 9 bases remained unmatched. CDR3 length: 18 amino acids. The CDR3 spells CASSLYQTGPDSNQPQHF. DNA of the CDR3: TGTGCCAGCAGTTTATATCAGACAGGGCCGGATAGCAATCAGCCCCAGCATTTT.

This sequence joins TRBV4-1 and TRBJ1-6; a possible D gene is TRBD1 (5 bases). Trimming stripped 1 base from V and 9 bases from J, with 7 bases between. The CDR3 length is 13 residues. Germline CDR1 MGHRA, CDR2 YSYEKL. Written as DNA, the CDR3 is TGCGCCAGCAGCCAAGTGGGGGTTTCACCCCTCCACTTT. This translates into CASSQVGVSPLHF.

The chain employs TRBV2 and TRBJ2-3; 11 bases match TRBD2. The trim removed 8 bases at V and 6 bases at J, leaving 10 bases unmatched. Germline V lookup: CDR1 SNHLY, CDR2 FYNNEI. The CDR3 has 15 residues. CDR3 sequence: CASLLAGGPWDTQYF. The CDR3 nucleotides read TGTGCCAGCCTATTAGCGGGAGGGCCGTGGGATACGCAGTATTTT.

This chain connects TRBV29-1 to TRBJ2-2; weak D call: TRBD2 (6 bases). The CDR3 runs 13 residues. Trimming shortened V by 4 bases and J by 4 bases, and 10 bases separated the two germline ends. Per germline, CDR1 SQVTM and CDR2 ANQGSEA. In DNA, the CDR3 is TGCAGCGTTGGTCTGGGGGGCACCGGGGAGCTGTTTTTT. Translation: CSVGLGGTGELFF.

This clonotype was recorded a few times. The CDR3 DNA follows: TGCAGTGCGGGGGACAGTAGGGGCAATCAGCCCCAGCATTTT. Translated, it gives CSAGDSRGNQPQHF. This chain uses TRBV20-1 with TRBJ1-5; 7 bases are shared with TRBD1. CDR3 length: 14 residues. Germline V gene lookup returns CDR1 DFQATT and CDR2 SNEGSKA (reference sequence). V dropped 6 bases and J dropped 2; count of bases not matched to a gene: 7.

Worth noting for this clonotype: Possible read error: a much larger clone is one base away. The rearrangement uses TRBV12-3 or TRBV12-4 and TRBJ1-2; tentatively, D is TRBD1 (5 bases). The length of the CDR3 is 15 residues. The CDR3 sequence: CASSLRGRANYGCTF. CDR3 coding DNA: TGTGCCAGCAGTTTGCGGGGGAGGGCTAACTATGGCTGCACCTTC.

J is TRBJ2-1 and V is TRBV19; D is possibly TRBD2 (6 bases). Trimming cost V 3 bases and J 5 bases, with 14 bases left between them. Germline loops: CDR1 LNHDA, CDR2 SQIVND (reference sequence). This CDR3 has 15 residues. CDR3 nucleotide sequence: TGTGCCAGTAGTATGGGTGGGAGGATCCACAATGAGCAGTTCTTC. It translates to CASSMGGRIHNEQFF.

The chain couples TRBV28 to TRBJ2-7; a possible D gene is TRBD1 (7 bases). The J call is in doubt because the DNA end fits TRBJ2-5 better. The germline CDR1 and CDR2 sequences are MDHEN and SYDVKM. The CDR3 has 14 residues. CDR3 region: CASSPRQGGKTQYF. CDR3 coding DNA: TGTGCCAGCAGCCCCAGACAGGGAGGAAAGACCCAGTACTTC.

This clonotype occurred many times. This sequence joins TRBV12-3 or TRBV12-4 and TRBJ2-3, with a tentative D call TRBD1 (5 bases). Trimming pared 8 bases from V and 2 bases from J, leaving 14 bases between. This CDR3 is 14 amino acids long. CDR3 in DNA: TGTGCCAGCTCTCCAGGGATTCCCACAGATACGCAGTATTTT. Translated, it gives CASSPGIPTDTQYF.

This clonotype was observed a few times. V gene TRBV7-9 combines with J gene TRBJ2-7; 9 nucleotides line up with TRBD1. Trimming removed 7 bases from V and 5 bases from J; junction bases left unmatched: 9. CDR1 SEHNR and CDR2 FQNEAQ come from the germline V gene (reference sequence). This CDR3 spans 14 amino acids. The CDR3, as DNA: TGTGCCAGCACCTCCTGGACAGGGGTGAACGAGCAGTACTTC. Encoded protein: CASTSWTGVNEQYF.

This chain links TRBV4-1 with TRBJ2-5, with D perhaps TRBD1 (8 bases). The V and J ends lost 0 bases and 3 bases respectively, with 14 bases between them. Germline V gene data show CDR1 as MGHRA and CDR2 as YSYEKL. This CDR3 spans 16 amino acids. CDR3 sequence (DNA): TGCGCCAGCAGCCAAGAACAGGGGGGGAGAGAAGAGACCCAGTACTTC. The encoded protein is CASSQEQGGREETQYF.

This clonotype was picked up a small number of times. The V gene is TRBV10-3, the J gene TRBJ2-3; 12 bases match TRBD2. V was clipped by 3 bases and J by 4 bases; unmatched bases: 2. CDR3 length equals 15 residues. The germline V gene encodes CDR1 ENHRY and CDR2 SYGVKD. DNA of the CDR3: TGTGCCATCAGTGACACTAGCGGGGGGCCAGATACGCAGTATTTT. Translation: CAISDTSGGPDTQYF.